This T cell receptor (beta chain) was sequenced in a study of cytotoxic CD8 clonotypes in ibrutinib-treated CLL. Turning to the study itself: Specimens for response were gathered following a median approximately 12 months of therapy, spanning 6 to 36. Productive templates averaged 255,043 per sample, and productive rearrangements around 97,000. The study, taken as a whole, reports: Baseline levels of clonality went above those of age-matched healthy donors and moved with circulating CD8+ T-cell counts.

This CDR3 is 16 amino acids long. V lost 2 bases, J lost 7 bases, and 14 bases stayed unmatched. Germline assignment: CDR1 SGHAT and CDR2 FQNNGV. Produced via immunoSEQ multiplex PCR; TCRdb's table is partial and in-frame only. The data show fewer than 40,000 clones, about 65% seen once. This clone was seen only once. Its antigen is unknown. Sample: PBMCs, taken at disease progression, from a patient treated with ibrutinib. The J gene is TRBJ2-7, the V gene TRBV11-2, with TRBD1 matching over 7 bases. The TCR comes from a human donor with chronic lymphocytic leukemia. This CDR3 is CASSLSGAGGMSEQYF. The DNA of the CDR3 is TGTGCCAGCAGCTTATCAGGGGCAGGGGGAATGAGTGAGCAGTACTTC.